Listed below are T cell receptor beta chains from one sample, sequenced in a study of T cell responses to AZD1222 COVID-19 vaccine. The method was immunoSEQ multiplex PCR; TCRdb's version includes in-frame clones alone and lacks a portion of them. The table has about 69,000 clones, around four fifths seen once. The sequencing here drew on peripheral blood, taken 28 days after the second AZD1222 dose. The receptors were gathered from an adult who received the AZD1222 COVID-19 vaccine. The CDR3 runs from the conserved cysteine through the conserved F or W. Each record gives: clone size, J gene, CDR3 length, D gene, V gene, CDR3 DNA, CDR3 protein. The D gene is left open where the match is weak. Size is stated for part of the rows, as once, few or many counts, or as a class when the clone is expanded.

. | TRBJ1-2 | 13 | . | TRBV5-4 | TGTGCCAGCAGCCCAGGGGAGAACTATGGCTACACCTTC | CASSPGENYGYTF
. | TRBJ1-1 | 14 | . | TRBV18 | TGTGCCAGCTCACCACCGTCCTTGAACACTGAAGCTTTCTTT | CASSPPSLNTEAFF
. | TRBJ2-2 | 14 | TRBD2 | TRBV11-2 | TGTGCCAGCAGCTTAGGGCTAGCGGCCGGGGAGCTGTTTTTT | CASSLGLAAGELFF
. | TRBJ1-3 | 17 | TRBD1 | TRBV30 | TGTGCCTGGAGCCTAGCACCCGGGACAGGGACTGGAAACACCATATATTTT | CAWSLAPGTGTGNTIYF
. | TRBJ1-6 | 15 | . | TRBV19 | TGTGCCAGTAGAGACCAGGGCCCTCTTGGGGGACCCCTCCACTTT | CASRDQGPLGGPLHF
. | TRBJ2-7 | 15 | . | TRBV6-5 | TGTGCCAGCAGTTACTCGACAGGAACCTCCTACGAGCAGTACTTC | CASSYSTGTSYEQYF
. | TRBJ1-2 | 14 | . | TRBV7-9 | TGTGCCAGCAGCCCTTCGCGGAAATATGGGGGCTACACCTTC | CASSPSRKYGGYTF
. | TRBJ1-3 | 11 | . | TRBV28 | TGTGCCAGCAGGGGCGGAAACACCATATATTTT | CASRGGNTIYF
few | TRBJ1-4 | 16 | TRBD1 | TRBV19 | TGTGCCAGTAGTATTTACCCGGGGCAGGGGGATGAAAAACTGTTTTTT | CASSIYPGQGDEKLFF
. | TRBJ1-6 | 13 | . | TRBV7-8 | TGTGCCAGCAGCTTAAGCGCAAATTCACCCCTCCACTTT | CASSLSANSPLHF
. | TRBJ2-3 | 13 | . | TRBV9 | TGTGCCAGCAGCGCGGGAACATTCGATACGCAGTATTTT | CASSAGTFDTQYF
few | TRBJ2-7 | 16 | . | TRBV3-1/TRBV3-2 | TGTGCCAGCAGCCAAGGGGGCGGACAACCTTACTACGAGCAGTACTTC | CASSQGGGQPYYEQYF
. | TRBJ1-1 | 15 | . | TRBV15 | TGTGCCACCAGCAGAGGAGGTCCCATGAACACTGAAGCTTTCTTT | CATSRGGPMNTEAFF
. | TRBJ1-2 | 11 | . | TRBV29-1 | TGCAGCGTTGCCGGGCCAAATGGCTACACCTTC | CSVAGPNGYTF
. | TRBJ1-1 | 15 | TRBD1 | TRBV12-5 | TGTGCTAGTGGGACAGAGACAGGGGGCGGAACTGAAGCTTTCTTT | CASGTETGGGTEAFF
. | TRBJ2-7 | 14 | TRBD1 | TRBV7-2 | TGTGCCAGCAGCTTCGGACAGGGGCACTACGAGCAGTACTTC | CASSFGQGHYEQYF
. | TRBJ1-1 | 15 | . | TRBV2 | TGTGCCAGCAGTGAAGAGGTGACAATGAACACTGAAGCTTTCTTT | CASSEEVTMNTEAFF
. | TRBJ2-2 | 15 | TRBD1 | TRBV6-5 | TGTGCCAGCAGACCGACAGGGAGATATTCCGGGGAGCTGTTTTTT | CASRPTGRYSGELFF
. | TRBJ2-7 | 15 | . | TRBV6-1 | TGTGCCAGCAGTGAAAAGGTTCCCGGGATCTACGAGCAGTACTTC | CASSEKVPGIYEQYF
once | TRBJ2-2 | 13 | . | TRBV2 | TGTGCCAGCAGTGAGGTGTGGTCCGGGGAGCTGTTTTTT | CASSEVWSGELFF
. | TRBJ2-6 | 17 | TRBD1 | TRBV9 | TGTGCCAGCAGCCCGAGGACAGGGATGTCTGGGGCCAACGTCCTGACTTTC | CASSPRTGMSGANVLTF
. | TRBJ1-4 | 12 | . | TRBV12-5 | TGTGCTAGTGGAACAGGGTTTGAAAAACTGTTTTTT | CASGTGFEKLFF
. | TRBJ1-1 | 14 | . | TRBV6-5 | TGTGCCAGCAGTTTTAACAGGGCGAACACTGAAGCTTTCTTT | CASSFNRANTEAFF
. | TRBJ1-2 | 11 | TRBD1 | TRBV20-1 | TGCAGTGCGGTCCGACAGGGAGGCTACACCTTC | CSAVRQGGYTF
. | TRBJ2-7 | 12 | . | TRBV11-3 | TGTGCCAGCAGCTTTCAGGGAGACGAGCAGTACTTC | CASSFQGDEQYF
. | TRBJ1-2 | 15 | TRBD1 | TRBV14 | TGTGCCAGCAGCCCTTTCGTCGGGGACAGGCGTAGCTACACCTTC | CASSPFVGDRRSYTF
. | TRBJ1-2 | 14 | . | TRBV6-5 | TGTGCCAGCAGTTCCGGGTGGGGCAAGGGTGGCTACACCTTC | CASSSGWGKGGYTF
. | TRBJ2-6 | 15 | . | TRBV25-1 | TGTGCCAGCAGTGACATGGGTTCTGGGGCCAACGTCCTGACTTTC | CASSDMGSGANVLTF
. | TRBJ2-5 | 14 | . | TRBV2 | TGTGCCAGCAGTCGAGGGGAGTACCAAGAGACCCAGTACTTC | CASSRGEYQETQYF